The source of this TCR beta chain is a study of blood T cell repertoires in COVID-19. V lost 3 bases to trimming and J lost 2 bases; unmatched junction nucleotides: 12. The germline V gene has CDR1 SGHTA and CDR2 FQGNSA. The CDR3 sequence is 19 residues long. Original data processing: It was from reference gene primer amplification that nucleated cell counts were estimated. The method was immunoSEQ multiplex PCR; TCRdb's version includes in-frame clones alone and lacks a portion of them. V, J and clone size are those of that table, while D and trimming were read from the DNA. The sample has about 130,000 clones, roughly 77% seen once.

This TCR derives from a woman aged 70-85 years with COVID-19, enrolled during active disease. Specimen: peripheral blood. The chain joins TRBV7-2 to TRBJ2-5, with 13 positions matching TRBD2. The CDR3 here is CASSFTAGGLAGRQETQYF. The CDR3 DNA reads as TGTGCCAGCAGCTTCACAGCAGGGGGACTAGCGGGGAGACAAGAGACCCAGTACTTC.